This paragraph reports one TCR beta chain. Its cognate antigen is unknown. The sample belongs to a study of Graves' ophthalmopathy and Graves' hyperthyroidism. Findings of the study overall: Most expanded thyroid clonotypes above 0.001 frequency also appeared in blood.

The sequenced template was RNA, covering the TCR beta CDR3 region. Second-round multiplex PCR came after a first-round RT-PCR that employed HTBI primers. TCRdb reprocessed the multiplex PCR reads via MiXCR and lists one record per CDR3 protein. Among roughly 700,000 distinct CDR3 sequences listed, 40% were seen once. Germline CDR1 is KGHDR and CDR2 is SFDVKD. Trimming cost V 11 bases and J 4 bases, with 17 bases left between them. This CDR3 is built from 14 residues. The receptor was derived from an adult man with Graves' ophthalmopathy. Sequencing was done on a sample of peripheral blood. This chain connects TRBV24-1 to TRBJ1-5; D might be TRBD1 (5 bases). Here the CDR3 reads CASRASGGNQPQHF. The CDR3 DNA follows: TGTGCCAGCAGGGCGTCCGGAGGGAATCAGCCCCAGCATTTT.